The clone carrying this TCR beta chain was counted at least ten times. The antigen is unknown. The data stem from a study of response to subunit inactivated influenza vaccine. The study, taken as a whole, reports: Authors suggested that a seasonal influenza vaccination recruits few new T cells each time.

TCRdb used MiXCR to reprocess the RT-PCR reads, holding one entry per CDR3 protein. The sample yields around 190,000 distinct CDR3 sequences, about a tenth seen once. The CDR3 spans 15 residues. From germline, CDR1 is ENHRY and CDR2 SYGVKD. The V end lost 6 bases, the J end lost 0 bases, and 11 bases lay between the germline ends. V is TRBV10-3 and J is TRBJ2-2, with D perhaps TRBD2 (6 bases). The material sequenced was non-naive T cells sorted from PBMCs, taken on the day of vaccination. This clonotype was obtained from a man aged 45-65 years who received an inactivated influenza vaccine. The CDR3 loop is CAIRRGGTNTGELFF. In DNA form, the CDR3 reads TGTGCCATCAGGCGTGGGGGGACGAACACCGGGGAGCTGTTTTTT.